Following are 23 T cell receptor beta chains from one sample sequenced in a study of shared clonotypes between healthy human individuals. Some clones are missing from TCRdb's copy, which holds only in-frame ones; the method was immunoSEQ multiplex PCR. The sample consists of about half a million clones, 81% of them appearing once. Specimen: PBMCs. Receptor source: a woman aged 40 to 50 in good health. Some clones in this sample may be carry-over from other donors' samples.

This chain joins TRBV7-2 and TRBJ1-1; D is unresolved. The CDR3 extends over 15 amino acids. Trimming cost V 1 base and J 0 bases, with 9 bases left between them. Germline assignment: CDR1 SGHTA and CDR2 FQGNSA. In nucleotides, the CDR3 is TGTGCCAGCAGCTTAGTGGGCGGGGTGAACACTGAAGCTTTCTTT. Translating it yields CASSLVGGVNTEAFF.

This chain joins TRBV7-9 and TRBJ2-3; D unresolved. The germline gives CDR1 SEHNR, CDR2 FQNEAQ (reference sequence). V lost 2 bases and J lost 0, with 6 bases in between. CDR3 length equals 14 residues. In DNA, the CDR3 is TGTGCCAGCAGCTTATCACTGAGCACAGATACGCAGTATTTT. Its translation is CASSLSLSTDTQYF.

V usage is TRBV6-6 and J usage is TRBJ2-7, with D unresolved. Germline loops: CDR1 MNHNY, CDR2 SVGAGI (reference sequence). The V end was cut by 3 bases, the J end by 3 bases, with 6 bases between. This CDR3 is built from 12 residues. This CDR3 reads CASSYGLYEQYF. CDR3 DNA sequence: TGTGCCAGCAGTTATGGGCTCTACGAGCAGTACTTC.

This rearrangement joins TRBV5-1 to TRBJ2-7; TRBD2 aligns across 13 bases. Germline loops: CDR1 SGHRS, CDR2 YFSETQ. Trimming cost V 9 bases and J 6 bases; bases outside gene matches: 6. The CDR3 loop spans 13 amino acids. The CDR3 DNA reads TGCGCCACCCGGACTAGCGGGAGTTTCGAGCAGTACTTC. Protein: CATRTSGSFEQYF.

The gene calls are TRBV7-3 and TRBJ2-2; TRBD1 matches at 7 bases. Germline trimming cut 5 bases from V and 3 bases from J; bases unmatched to any gene: 3. This CDR3 is 14 amino acids long. Germline CDR1 is SGHTA and CDR2 is FQGTGA. CDR3 in DNA: TGTGCCAGCAGCCTCAGGGGGTACACCGGGGAGCTGTTTTTT. It yields the protein CASSLRGYTGELFF.

This chain uses TRBV6-5 with TRBJ2-7, with 8 bases lining up with TRBD1. The CDR3 has 14 residues. After removal of 0 bases from V and 7 bases from J, the junction contained 5 bases not matched to a gene. From germline, CDR1 is MNHEY and CDR2 SVGAGI. CDR3 nucleotide sequence: TGTGCCAGCAGTTACTCTCAGGGGGCGGGAGAGCAGTACTTC. Protein: CASSYSQGAGEQYF.

The V gene is TRBV6-1, the J gene TRBJ1-2, with 9 bases identical to TRBD1. Germline V lookup: CDR1 MNHNS, CDR2 SASEGT. CDR3 size: 14 residues. The trim removed 4 bases at V and 8 bases at J, leaving 8 bases unmatched. CDR3 protein: CASSARDRDRGYTF. Written as DNA, the CDR3 is TGTGCCAGCAGTGCCCGGGACAGGGATCGCGGCTACACCTTC.

This sequence joins TRBV7-8 and TRBJ2-2, with unresolved D. Trimming shortened V by 1 base and J by 2 bases, and 8 bases separated the two germline ends. This CDR3 has 15 amino acids. Germline V CDR1 and CDR2: SGHVS, FQNEAQ. In DNA form, the CDR3 reads TGTGCCAGCAGCTTAGTAGGGCCAAACACCGGGGAGCTGTTTTTT. Its translation is CASSLVGPNTGELFF.

The chain recombines TRBV19 with TRBJ1-4; D unresolved. CDR1 and CDR2 (germline): LNHDA, SQIVND (reference sequence). The CDR3 covers 14 residues. V was shortened by 5 bases and J by 3 bases, with 10 bases between the two germline ends. CDR3 nucleotides: TGTGCCAGTAGTGTTTCCACCGCTAATGAAAAACTGTTTTTT. This translates into CASSVSTANEKLFF.

The chain recombines TRBV18 with TRBJ1-5, with D possibly matching TRBD1 (5 bases). CDR1 and CDR2 (germline): KGHSH, LQKENI. Trimming took off 1 base at V and 0 bases at J, with 16 bases between the two ends. The CDR3 consists of 18 residues. DNA for the CDR3: TGTGCCAGCTCACCACGGATCGAGCAGGGTTATAGCAATCAGCCCCAGCATTTT. This codes for CASSPRIEQGYSNQPQHF.

This chain uses TRBV2 with TRBJ1-1; 7 bases are shared with TRBD1. This CDR3 has 15 residues. The trim removed 5 bases at V and 4 bases at J, leaving 10 bases unmatched. Germline values: CDR1 SNHLY, CDR2 FYNNEI. The CDR3 nucleotides are TGTGCCAGCAGTTCCAGGGGGTTGGGGTCCACTGAAGCTTTCTTT. Translation gives CASSSRGLGSTEAFF.

This clone showed up just once. Here the CDR3 reads CASSLETSDSYNEQFF. Here the CDR3 DNA reads TGTGCCAGCAGCTTAGAGACTAGCGACTCCTACAATGAGCAGTTCTTC. The genes are TRBV7-6 and TRBJ2-1; 8 bases fit TRBD2. After removal of 1 base from V and 0 bases from J, the junction contained 2 bases not matched to a gene. CDR3 size: 16 residues. Germline V gives CDR1 SGHVS, CDR2 FNYEAQ.

The chain is built from TRBV5-4 and TRBJ1-1, with TRBD1 identical over 8 bases. This CDR3 has 12 residues. The ends lost 4 bases at V and 9 bases at J; junction bases unmatched: 5. The germline gives CDR1 SGHNT, CDR2 YYREEE (reference sequence). The CDR3 sequence: CASSPRTGKAFF. The CDR3, as DNA: TGTGCCAGCAGCCCCCGGACAGGGAAAGCTTTCTTT.

The V call is TRBV9, the J call TRBJ2-3; D is perhaps TRBD2 (6 bases). Germline loops: CDR1 SGDLS, CDR2 YYNGEE. The CDR3 runs 16 residues. V was clipped by 4 bases and J by 2 bases, with 17 bases between them. In nucleotides, the CDR3 is TGTGCCAGCAGCTCCGATGGGGGGACGATCACAGATACGCAGTATTTT. Amino acid sequence: CASSSDGGTITDTQYF.

This clone was observed once. The chain couples TRBV2 to TRBJ1-1; perhaps TRBD1 as D (5 bases). The CDR3 totals 14 residues. V lost 1 base and J lost 3, with 9 bases in between. Germline V gives CDR1 SNHLY, CDR2 FYNNEI. The CDR3, as DNA: TGTGCCAGCAGTGAAGTGGGGGGATACACTGAAGCTTTCTTT. This translates into CASSEVGGYTEAFF.

This chain connects TRBV19 to TRBJ1-2; 11 bases line up with TRBD1. The V gene end was trimmed by 8 bases and the J gene end by 4 bases; junction bases not matched to a gene: 9. Per the germline V gene, CDR1 is LNHDA and CDR2 is SQIVND (reference sequence). The CDR3 extends over 15 amino acids. CDR3 coding DNA: TGTGCCAGTGTGGACAGGGGGCGAAGTCTCTATGGCTACACCTTC. It yields the protein CASVDRGRSLYGYTF.

This chain uses TRBV10-2 with TRBJ2-2; D is possibly TRBD1 (5 bases). Between the trimmed V and J ends, which lost 2 bases and 6 bases, there was a span of 10 bases. This CDR3 has 14 residues. Germline CDR1 and CDR2: WSHSY and SAAADI. The CDR3 spells CASSEGAVPGELFF. CDR3 DNA: TGCGCCAGCAGTGAGGGGGCTGTTCCCGGGGAGCTGTTTTTT.

Details on this clone: A far larger clone is only one base removed, so a read error is likely. This chain links TRBV28 with TRBJ1-2, with D possibly matching TRBD1 (6 bases). Germline CDR1 reads MDHEN; CDR2 reads SYDVKM. The V end lost 6 bases, the J end lost 3 bases, and 17 bases lay between the germline ends. CDR3 length: 15 amino acids. The CDR3 protein is CASSPPGGADYGYTF. The CDR3 nucleotides read TGTGCCAGCAGCCCCCCGGGGGGGGCTGACTATGGCTACACCTTC.

About this clone: This probably arose from a read error, given a far larger clone one base away. The rearrangement joins TRBV7-6 to TRBJ2-5; tentative D call: TRBD2 (5 bases). The CDR3 consists of 16 residues. Germline assignment: CDR1 SGHVS and CDR2 FNYEAQ. Trimming pared 0 bases from V and 5 bases from J, leaving 16 bases between. In DNA form, the CDR3 reads TGTGCCAGCAGCTTAGCGCAGGAGGCTCCGGGGGAGACCCAGTACTTC. Its translation is CASSLAQEAPGETQYF.

This clone was counted a single time. With a far larger clone one base away, a read error is the likely cause. In the same sample, other DNA sequences code for this CDR3. The chain carries TRBV30 and TRBJ2-7; 8 bases are a match to TRBD1. J lost 4 bases, V lost 1 base, and 12 bases had no gene match. This CDR3 is 16 amino acids long. Germline loops: CDR1 GTSNPN, CDR2 SVGIG (reference sequence). The CDR3 loop reads CAWSALTGVYSYEQYF. In DNA, the CDR3 is TGTGCCTGGAGTGCCTTGACAGGGGTCTACTCATACGAGCAGTACTTC.

The chain joins TRBV27 to TRBJ2-5; 8 nucleotides agree with TRBD1. This CDR3 is 16 amino acids long. The V and J ends lost 1 base and 3 bases, in that order; junction bases with no gene match: 7. CDR1 MNHEY and CDR2 SMNVEV come from the germline V gene (reference sequence). DNA of the CDR3: TGTGCCAGCAGTTTATATACGGACAGGGTTAAAGAGACCCAGTACTTC. It codes for CASSLYTDRVKETQYF.

In its sample, this clone was seen once. V is TRBV28 and J is TRBJ1-3; possible D gene TRBD1, 6 bases. V lost 2 bases and J 0 bases, leaving 8 bases between the germline ends. Germline loops: CDR1 MDHEN, CDR2 SYDVKM. This CDR3 comprises 15 residues. The CDR3 spells CASSLRGNSGNTIYF. Written as DNA, the CDR3 is TGTGCCAGCAGTTTAAGGGGGAACTCTGGAAACACCATATATTTT.

The rearrangement links TRBV6-5 to TRBJ2-7, with TRBD2 matching 7 bases. Trimming at V came to 0 bases and at J to 3 bases, leaving 8 bases not matched to a gene. Germline values: CDR1 MNHEY, CDR2 SVGAGI. This CDR3 contains 16 residues. Here the CDR3 DNA reads TGTGCCAGCAGTTACTCGAGCCTAGCGGCCTTCTACGAGCAGTACTTC. Its protein is CASSYSSLAAFYEQYF.